Listed below are T cell receptor beta chains from one sample, sequenced in a study of T and B cells in COVID-19 patients. TCRdb redid the calling of the multiplex PCR reads with MiXCR, one entry per CDR3 protein. The sample has approximately 9,100 distinct CDR3 sequences, about 28% seen once. Sequencing input: blood. The receptor set was obtained from a human donor who had recovered from COVID-19. The CDR3 runs from the conserved cysteine through the conserved F or W. D genes are given only for firm matches. Clone size is stated in some rows and not others, as once, few, many or a class when expanded.

V: TRBV10-3; J: TRBJ2-3; D: TRBD2; size: few; CDR3: CAIMGLASPDTQYF; DNA: TGTGCCATCATGGGACTAGCATCACCAGATACGCAGTATTTT
V: TRBV12-5; J: TRBJ2-3; D: NA; size: NA; CDR3: CASGLGTAHTDTQYF; DNA: TGTGCTAGTGGTCTCGGGACGGCTCACACAGATACGCAGTATTTT
V: TRBV19; J: TRBJ1-2; D: NA; size: few; CDR3: CASSIVSQPVGYGYTF; DNA: TGTGCCAGTAGTATAGTTAGCCAGCCCGTCGGTTATGGCTACACCTTC
V: TRBV6-1; J: TRBJ1-5; D: NA; size: NA; CDR3: CASSDYRSQPQHF; DNA: TGTGCCAGCAGTGATTATAGGTCCCAGCCCCAGCATTTT
V: TRBV29-1; J: TRBJ2-2; D: TRBD1; size: NA; CDR3: CSGTGTGDTGELFF; DNA: TGCAGCGGTACCGGGACAGGGGACACCGGGGAGCTGTTTTTT
V: TRBV20-1; J: TRBJ2-1; D: NA; size: NA; CDR3: CSAGTGGVNEQFF; DNA: TGCAGTGCCGGGACCGGAGGAGTGAATGAGCAGTTCTTC
V: TRBV15; J: TRBJ1-2; D: NA; size: NA; CDR3: CATSRDLGRDGYTF; DNA: TGTGCCACCAGCAGAGATTTGGGCCGGGACGGCTACACCTTC
V: TRBV19; J: TRBJ1-2; D: TRBD1; size: NA; CDR3: CASSVQGNYGYTF; DNA: TGTGCCAGTAGTGTACAGGGGAACTATGGCTACACCTTC
V: TRBV7-9; J: TRBJ2-3; D: NA; size: NA; CDR3: CASSSYRVSTDTQYF; DNA: TGTGCCAGCAGCTCCTACAGGGTCAGCACAGATACGCAGTATTTT
V: TRBV5-1; J: TRBJ2-3; D: TRBD2; size: NA; CDR3: CASSLEVGGRTDTQYF; DNA: TGCGCCAGCAGCTTGGAAGTGGGGGGGAGAACAGATACGCAGTATTTT
V: TRBV6-5; J: TRBJ1-1; D: TRBD1; size: NA; CDR3: CASSLDRARTEAFF; DNA: TGTGCCAGCAGTTTAGACAGGGCGCGCACTGAAGCTTTCTTT
V: TRBV11-1; J: TRBJ1-2; D: NA; size: NA; CDR3: CASSSEGVGYGYTF; DNA: TGTGCCAGCAGCTCTGAGGGAGTTGGCTATGGCTACACCTTC
V: TRBV5-6; J: TRBJ1-1; D: NA; size: NA; CDR3: CASSLGDTEAFF; DNA: TGTGCCAGCAGCTTAGGAGACACTGAAGCTTTCTTT
V: TRBV6-5; J: TRBJ2-5; D: TRBD2; size: medium-sized; CDR3: CASSYGAGGHQETQYF; DNA: TGTGCCAGCAGTTACGGGGCGGGGGGACATCAAGAGACCCAGTACTTC
V: TRBV5-1; J: TRBJ2-2; D: NA; size: medium-sized; CDR3: CASSRRSRGSGELFF; DNA: TGCGCCAGCAGCCGACGAAGCAGGGGATCAGGGGAGCTGTTTTTT
V: TRBV7-9; J: TRBJ1-1; D: NA; size: few; CDR3: CASSLGGFDEAFF; DNA: TGTGCCAGCAGCTTAGGAGGATTTGATGAAGCTTTCTTT
V: TRBV18; J: TRBJ1-6; D: NA; size: medium-sized; CDR3: CASSRLTRGSNSPLHF; DNA: TGTGCCAGCTCACGTCTTACGAGGGGATCCAATTCACCCCTCCACTTT
V: TRBV6-6; J: TRBJ1-4; D: NA; size: medium-sized; CDR3: CASSSTENEKLFF; DNA: TGTGCCAGCAGTTCGACAGAGAATGAAAAACTGTTTTTT
V: TRBV27; J: TRBJ1-5; D: NA; size: many; CDR3: CASSLGGYNQPQHF; DNA: TGTGCCAGCAGTTTAGGGGGGTACAATCAGCCCCAGCATTTT
V: TRBV29-1; J: TRBJ2-3; D: TRBD2; size: large; CDR3: CSVVATSGGHLSTDTQYF; DNA: TGCAGCGTTGTTGCAACTAGCGGGGGGCACCTGAGCACAGATACGCAGTATTTT
V: TRBV13; J: TRBJ1-6; D: NA; size: medium-sized; CDR3: CASSLVGGPHNSPLHF; DNA: TGTGCCAGCAGCTTAGTAGGGGGGCCCCATAATTCACCCCTCCACTTT
V: TRBV6-1; J: TRBJ2-3; D: TRBD2; size: few; CDR3: CASINPLAGGLSTDTQYF; DNA: TGTGCCAGCATTAACCCCCTAGCGGGGGGTCTTAGCACAGATACGCAGTATTTT